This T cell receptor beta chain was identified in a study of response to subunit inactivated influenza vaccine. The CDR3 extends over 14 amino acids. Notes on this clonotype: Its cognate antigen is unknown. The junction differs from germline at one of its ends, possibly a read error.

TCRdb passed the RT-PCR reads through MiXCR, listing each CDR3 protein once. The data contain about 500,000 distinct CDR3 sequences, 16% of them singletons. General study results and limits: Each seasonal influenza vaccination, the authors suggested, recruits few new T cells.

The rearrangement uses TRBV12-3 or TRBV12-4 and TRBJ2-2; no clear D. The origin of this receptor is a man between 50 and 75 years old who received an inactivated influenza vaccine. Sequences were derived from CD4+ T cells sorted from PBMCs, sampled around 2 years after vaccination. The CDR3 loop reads CASILGLNTGELFF. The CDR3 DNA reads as TGTGCCAGCATTTTAGGGTTAAACACCGGGGAGCTGTTTTTT.